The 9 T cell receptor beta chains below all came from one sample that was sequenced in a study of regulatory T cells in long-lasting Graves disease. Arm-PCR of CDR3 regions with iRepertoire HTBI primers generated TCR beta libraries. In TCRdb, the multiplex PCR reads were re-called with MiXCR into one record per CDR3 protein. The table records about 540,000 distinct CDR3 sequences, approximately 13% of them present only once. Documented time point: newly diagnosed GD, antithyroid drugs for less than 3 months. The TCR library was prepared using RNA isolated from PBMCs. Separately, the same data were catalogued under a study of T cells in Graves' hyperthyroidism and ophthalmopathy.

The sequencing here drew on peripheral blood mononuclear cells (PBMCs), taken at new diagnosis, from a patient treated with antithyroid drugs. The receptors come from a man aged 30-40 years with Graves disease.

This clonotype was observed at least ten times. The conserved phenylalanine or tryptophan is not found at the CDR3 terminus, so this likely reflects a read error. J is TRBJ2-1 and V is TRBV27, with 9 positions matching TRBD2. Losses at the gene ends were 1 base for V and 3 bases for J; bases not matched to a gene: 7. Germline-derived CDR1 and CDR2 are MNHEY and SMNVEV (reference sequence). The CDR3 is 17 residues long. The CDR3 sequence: CASSLLGLAGIYNEQFL. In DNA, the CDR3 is TGTGCCAGCAGTTTATTAGGTCTAGCGGGGATCTACAATGAGCAGTTCCTC.

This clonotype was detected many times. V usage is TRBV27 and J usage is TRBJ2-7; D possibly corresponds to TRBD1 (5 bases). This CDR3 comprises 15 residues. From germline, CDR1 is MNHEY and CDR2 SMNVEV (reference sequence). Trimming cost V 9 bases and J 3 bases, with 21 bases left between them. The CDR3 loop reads CASSETTAKLYEQYF. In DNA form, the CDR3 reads TGTGCCAGTTCAGAAACGACAGCGAAGCTCTACGAGCAGTACTTC.

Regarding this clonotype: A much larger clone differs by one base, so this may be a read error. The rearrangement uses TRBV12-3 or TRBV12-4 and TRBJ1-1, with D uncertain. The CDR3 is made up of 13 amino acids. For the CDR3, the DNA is TGTGCCAGCACCTTTCTTATGAACACTGAAGCTCTCTTT. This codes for CASTFLMNTEALF.

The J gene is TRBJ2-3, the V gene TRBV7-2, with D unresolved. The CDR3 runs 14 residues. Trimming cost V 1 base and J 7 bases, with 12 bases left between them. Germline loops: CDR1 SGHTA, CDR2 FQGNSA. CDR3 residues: CASSLEPWENTQYF. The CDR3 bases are TGTGCCAGCAGCTTAGAGCCCTGGGAAAATACGCAGTATTTT.

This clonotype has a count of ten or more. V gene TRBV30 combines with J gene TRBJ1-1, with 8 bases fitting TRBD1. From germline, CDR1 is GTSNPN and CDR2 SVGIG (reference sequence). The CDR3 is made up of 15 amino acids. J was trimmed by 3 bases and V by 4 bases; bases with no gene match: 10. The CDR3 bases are TGTGCCTGGACCCTAGTGGGACAGGTGGACACTGAAGCTTTCTTT. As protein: CAWTLVGQVDTEAFF.

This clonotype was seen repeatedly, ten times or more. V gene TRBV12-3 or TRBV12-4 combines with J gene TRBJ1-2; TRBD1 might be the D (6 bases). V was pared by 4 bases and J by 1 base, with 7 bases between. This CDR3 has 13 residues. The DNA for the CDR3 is TGTGCCAGCAGTTCGGACAGTAACTATGGCTACACCTTC. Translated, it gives CASSSDSNYGYTF.

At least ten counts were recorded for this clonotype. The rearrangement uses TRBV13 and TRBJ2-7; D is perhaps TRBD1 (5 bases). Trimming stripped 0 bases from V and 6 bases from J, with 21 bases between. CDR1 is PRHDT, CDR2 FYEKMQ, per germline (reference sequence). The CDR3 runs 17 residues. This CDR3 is CASSLGTVRSWGGEQYF. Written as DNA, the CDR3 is TGTGCCAGCAGCTTAGGTACAGTGAGGTCCTGGGGCGGCGAGCAGTACTTC.

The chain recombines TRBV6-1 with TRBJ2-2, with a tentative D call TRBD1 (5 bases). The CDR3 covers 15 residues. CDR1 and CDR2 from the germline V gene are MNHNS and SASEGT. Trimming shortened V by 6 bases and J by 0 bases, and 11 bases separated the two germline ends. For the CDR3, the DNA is TGTGCCAGCAGACACAGGACCCCGAACACCGGGGAGCTGTTTTTT. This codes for CASRHRTPNTGELFF.

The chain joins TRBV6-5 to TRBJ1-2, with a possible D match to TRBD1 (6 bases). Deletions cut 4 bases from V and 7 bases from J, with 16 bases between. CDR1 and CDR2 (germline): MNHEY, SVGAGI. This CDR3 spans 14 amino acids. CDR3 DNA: TGTGCCAGCAGTTCCGGACAGCCGGTCGGTGGCTACACCTTC. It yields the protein CASSSGQPVGGYTF.